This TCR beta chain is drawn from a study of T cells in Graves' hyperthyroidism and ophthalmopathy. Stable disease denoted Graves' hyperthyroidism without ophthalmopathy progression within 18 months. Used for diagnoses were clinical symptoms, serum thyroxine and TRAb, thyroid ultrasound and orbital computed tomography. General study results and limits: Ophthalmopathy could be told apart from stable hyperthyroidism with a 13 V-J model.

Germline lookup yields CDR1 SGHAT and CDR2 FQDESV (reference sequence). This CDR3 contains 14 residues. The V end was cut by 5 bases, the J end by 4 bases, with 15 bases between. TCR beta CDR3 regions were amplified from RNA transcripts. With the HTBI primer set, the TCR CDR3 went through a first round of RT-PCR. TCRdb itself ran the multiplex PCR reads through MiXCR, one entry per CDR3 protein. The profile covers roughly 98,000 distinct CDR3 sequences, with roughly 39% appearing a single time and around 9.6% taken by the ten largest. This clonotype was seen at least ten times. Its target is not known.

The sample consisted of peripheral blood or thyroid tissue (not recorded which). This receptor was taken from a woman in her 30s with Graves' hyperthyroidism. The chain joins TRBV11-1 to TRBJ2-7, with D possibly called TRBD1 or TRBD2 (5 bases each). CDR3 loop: CASSTRDERYEQYF. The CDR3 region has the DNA TGTGCCAGCAGCACCCGGGACGAGCGATACGAGCAGTACTTC.